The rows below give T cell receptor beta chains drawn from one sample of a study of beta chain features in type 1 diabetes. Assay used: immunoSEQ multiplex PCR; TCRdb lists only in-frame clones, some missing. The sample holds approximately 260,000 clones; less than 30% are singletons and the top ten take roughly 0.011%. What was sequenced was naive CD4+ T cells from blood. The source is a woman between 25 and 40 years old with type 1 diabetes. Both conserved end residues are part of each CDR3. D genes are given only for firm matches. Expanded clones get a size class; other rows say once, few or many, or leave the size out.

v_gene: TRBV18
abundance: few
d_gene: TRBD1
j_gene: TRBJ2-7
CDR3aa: CASSPPAQGYEQYF
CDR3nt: TGTGCCAGCTCACCACCGGCACAGGGGTACGAGCAGTACTTC

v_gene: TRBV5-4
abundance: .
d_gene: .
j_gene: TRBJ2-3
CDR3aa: CASSQDLGTLSTDTQYF
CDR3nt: TGTGCCAGCAGCCAAGATCTGGGGACTTTGAGCACAGATACGCAGTATTTT

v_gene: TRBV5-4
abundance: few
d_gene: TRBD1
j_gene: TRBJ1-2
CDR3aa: CASSGTGTGAYGYTF
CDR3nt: TGTGCCAGCAGCGGAACCGGGACAGGGGCATATGGCTACACCTTC

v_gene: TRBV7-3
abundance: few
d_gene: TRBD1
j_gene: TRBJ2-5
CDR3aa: CASSRQGDQETQYF
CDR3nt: TGTGCCAGCAGCCGTCAGGGGGACCAAGAGACCCAGTACTTC

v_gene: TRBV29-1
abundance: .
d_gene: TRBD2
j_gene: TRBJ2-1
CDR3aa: CSVEERKRERGEQFF
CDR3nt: TGCAGCGTTGAAGAAAGGAAGCGGGAGAGGGGTGAGCAGTTCTTC

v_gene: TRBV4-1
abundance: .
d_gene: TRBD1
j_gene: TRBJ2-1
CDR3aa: CASSLLGQGMTFF
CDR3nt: TGCGCCAGCAGCCTCCTCGGACAGGGTATGACTTTCTTC

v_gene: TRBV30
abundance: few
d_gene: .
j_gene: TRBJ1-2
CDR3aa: CAWRRGYGYTF
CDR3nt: TGTGCCTGGCGCCGGGGATATGGCTACACCTTC

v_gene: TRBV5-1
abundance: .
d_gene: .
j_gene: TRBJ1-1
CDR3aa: CASRDSYEAFF
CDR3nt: TGCGCCAGCAGAGACAGCTATGAAGCTTTCTTT

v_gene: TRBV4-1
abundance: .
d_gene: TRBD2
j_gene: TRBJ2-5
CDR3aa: CASSQYLFRTSGFQETQYF
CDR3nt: TGCGCCAGCAGCCAATACCTGTTTCGGACTAGCGGGTTCCAAGAGACCCAGTACTTC

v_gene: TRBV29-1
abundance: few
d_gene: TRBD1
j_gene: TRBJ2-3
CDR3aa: CSVRDRGITDTQYF
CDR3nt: TGCAGCGTTCGGGACAGGGGAATCACAGATACGCAGTATTTT

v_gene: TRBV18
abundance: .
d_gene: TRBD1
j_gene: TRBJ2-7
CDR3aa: CASSPTGTGAYEQYF
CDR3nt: TGTGCCAGCTCACCGACCGGGACAGGAGCCTACGAGCAGTACTTC

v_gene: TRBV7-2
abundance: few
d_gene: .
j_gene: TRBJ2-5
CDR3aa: CASSVSRRETQYF
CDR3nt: TGTGCCAGCAGCGTTTCGCGTAGAGAGACCCAGTACTTC

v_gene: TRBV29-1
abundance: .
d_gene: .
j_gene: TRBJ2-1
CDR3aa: CSVEDRGAGTRQFF
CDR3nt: TGCAGCGTTGAAGATCGGGGGGCCGGGACTCGGCAGTTCTTC

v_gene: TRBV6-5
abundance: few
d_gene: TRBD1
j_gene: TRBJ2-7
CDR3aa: CASSRTGGPYEQYF
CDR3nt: TGTGCCAGCAGTAGGACAGGGGGCCCTTACGAGCAGTACTTC

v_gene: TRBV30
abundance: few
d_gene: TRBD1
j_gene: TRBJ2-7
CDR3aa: CAWRGDRGPYEQYF
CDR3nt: TGTGCCTGGAGGGGGGACAGGGGGCCCTACGAGCAGTACTTC

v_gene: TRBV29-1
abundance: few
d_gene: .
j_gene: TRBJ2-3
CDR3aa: CSVDWQTDTQYF
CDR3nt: TGCAGCGTTGATTGGCAGACAGATACGCAGTATTTT

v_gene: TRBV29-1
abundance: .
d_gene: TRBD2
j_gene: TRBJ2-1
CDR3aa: CSVSTSGRPLNEQFF
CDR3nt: TGCAGCGTGTCAACTAGCGGGAGGCCTTTGAATGAGCAGTTCTTC

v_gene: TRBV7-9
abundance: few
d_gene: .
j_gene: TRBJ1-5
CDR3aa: CASSRQGDQPQHF
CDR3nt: TGTGCCAGCAGCCGGCAGGGCGATCAGCCCCAGCATTTT

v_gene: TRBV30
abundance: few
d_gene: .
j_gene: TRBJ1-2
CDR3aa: CAWGRTAYGYTF
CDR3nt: TGTGCCTGGGGAAGGACAGCCTATGGCTACACCTTC

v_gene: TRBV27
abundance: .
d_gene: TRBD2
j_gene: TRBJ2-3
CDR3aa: CASISGRAGDTQYF
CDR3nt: TGTGCCAGCATATCCGGGAGGGCCGGAGATACGCAGTATTTT

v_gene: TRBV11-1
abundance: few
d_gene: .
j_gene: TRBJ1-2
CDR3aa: CASSGGQNYGYTF
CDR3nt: TGTGCCAGCAGCGGCGGACAGAACTATGGCTACACCTTC

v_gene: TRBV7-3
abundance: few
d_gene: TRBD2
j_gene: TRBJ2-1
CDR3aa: CASSPPGLAGVGEQFF
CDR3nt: TGTGCCAGCAGCCCCCCGGGACTAGCGGGAGTGGGGGAGCAGTTCTTC

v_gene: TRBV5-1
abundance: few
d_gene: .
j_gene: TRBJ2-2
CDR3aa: CASSLQGVDTGELFF
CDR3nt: TGCGCCAGCAGCTTACAGGGTGTGGACACCGGGGAGCTGTTTTTT

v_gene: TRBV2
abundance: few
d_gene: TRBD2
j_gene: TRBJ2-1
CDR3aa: CATIQRTRANEQFF
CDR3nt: TGTGCCACCATCCAAAGGACTAGAGCCAATGAGCAGTTCTTC

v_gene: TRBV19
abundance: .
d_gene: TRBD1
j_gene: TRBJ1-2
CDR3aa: CASSISTGDDGYTF
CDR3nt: TGTGCCAGTAGTATCTCGACAGGGGACGATGGCTACACCTTC

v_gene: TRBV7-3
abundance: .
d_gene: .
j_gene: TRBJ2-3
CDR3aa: CASSSSSSTDTQYF
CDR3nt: TGTGCCAGCAGCTCCTCTTCTAGCACAGATACGCAGTATTTT

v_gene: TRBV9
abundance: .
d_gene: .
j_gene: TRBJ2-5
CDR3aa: CASSVYGGMRETQYF
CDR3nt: TGTGCCAGCAGCGTCTACGGGGGAATGCGAGAGACCCAGTACTTC

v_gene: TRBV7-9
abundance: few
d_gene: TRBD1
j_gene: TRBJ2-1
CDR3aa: CASSVGTGGVGEQFF
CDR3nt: TGTGCCAGCAGCGTGGGGACAGGGGGGGTTGGGGAGCAGTTCTTC

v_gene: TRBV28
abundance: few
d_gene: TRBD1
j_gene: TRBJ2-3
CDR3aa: CASSPAGQGSTDTQYF
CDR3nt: TGTGCCAGCAGTCCAGCGGGACAGGGAAGCACAGATACGCAGTATTTT

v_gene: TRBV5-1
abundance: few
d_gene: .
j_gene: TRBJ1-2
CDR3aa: CASSPFTSRGNGYTF
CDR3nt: TGCGCCAGCAGCCCCTTCACTTCTAGGGGTAATGGCTACACCTTC

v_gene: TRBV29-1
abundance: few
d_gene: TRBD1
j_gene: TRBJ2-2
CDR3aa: CSVFGQGAVGELFF
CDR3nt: TGCAGCGTTTTCGGACAGGGGGCGGTCGGGGAGCTGTTTTTT

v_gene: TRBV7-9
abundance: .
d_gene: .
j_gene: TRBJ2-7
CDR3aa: CASSPTRSEQYF
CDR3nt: TGTGCCAGCAGCCCAACTAGAAGCGAGCAGTACTTC

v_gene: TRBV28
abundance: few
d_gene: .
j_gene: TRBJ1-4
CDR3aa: CASSSPGENEKLFF
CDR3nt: TGTGCCAGCAGTTCTCCAGGGGAAAATGAAAAACTGTTTTTT

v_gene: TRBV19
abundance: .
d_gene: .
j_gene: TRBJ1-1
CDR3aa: CASSMGREYYLEAFF
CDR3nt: TGTGCCAGTAGTATGGGCAGGGAATATTATTTGGAAGCTTTCTTT

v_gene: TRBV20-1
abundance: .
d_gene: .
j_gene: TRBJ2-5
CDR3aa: CSALETQYF
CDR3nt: TGCAGTGCCCTAGAGACCCAGTACTTC

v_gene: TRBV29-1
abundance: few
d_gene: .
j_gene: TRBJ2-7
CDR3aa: CSVAAAAYEQYF
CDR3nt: TGCAGCGTTGCCGCGGCAGCCTACGAGCAGTACTTC

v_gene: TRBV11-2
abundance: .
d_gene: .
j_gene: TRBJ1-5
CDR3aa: CASSPAMGGPQPQHF
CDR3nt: TGTGCCAGCAGCCCGGCTATGGGGGGACCTCAGCCCCAGCATTTT

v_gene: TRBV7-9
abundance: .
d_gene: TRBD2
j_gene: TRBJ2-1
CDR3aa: CASSLERRREGYNEQFF
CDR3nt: TGTGCCAGCAGCTTAGAGAGGAGGCGGGAGGGCTACAATGAGCAGTTCTTC

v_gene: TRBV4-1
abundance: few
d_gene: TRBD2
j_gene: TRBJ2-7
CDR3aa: CASSQDDYLAGESYEQYF
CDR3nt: TGCGCCAGCAGCCAAGATGATTACCTAGCGGGGGAATCCTACGAGCAGTACTTC

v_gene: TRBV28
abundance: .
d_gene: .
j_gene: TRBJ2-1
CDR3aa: CASSPPGFSYNEQFF
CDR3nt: TGTGCCAGCAGTCCCCCAGGCTTCTCCTACAATGAGCAGTTCTTC

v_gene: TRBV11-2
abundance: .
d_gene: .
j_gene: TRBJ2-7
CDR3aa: CASSLGAISSYEQYF
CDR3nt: TGTGCCAGCAGCCTAGGGGCCATAAGCTCCTACGAGCAGTACTTC

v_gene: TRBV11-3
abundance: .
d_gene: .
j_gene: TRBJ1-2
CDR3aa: CASSLGGDRGYTF
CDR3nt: TGTGCCAGCAGCTTAGGGGGGGATCGTGGCTACACCTTC

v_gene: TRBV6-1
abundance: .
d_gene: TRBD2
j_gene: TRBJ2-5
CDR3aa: CASSEQVAGVGETQYF
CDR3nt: TGTGCCAGCAGTGAACAGGTAGCGGGAGTGGGAGAGACCCAGTACTTC

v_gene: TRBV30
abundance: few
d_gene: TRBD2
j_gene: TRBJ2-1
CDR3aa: CAWNLAGGSNEQFF
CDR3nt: TGTGCCTGGAACCTAGCGGGAGGCAGTAATGAGCAGTTCTTC

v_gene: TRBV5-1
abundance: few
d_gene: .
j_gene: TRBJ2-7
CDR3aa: CASSLTGTYEQYF
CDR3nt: TGCGCCAGCAGCTTGACAGGGACCTACGAGCAGTACTTC

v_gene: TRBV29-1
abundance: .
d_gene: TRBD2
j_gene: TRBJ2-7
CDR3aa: CSGGTSGSDEQYF
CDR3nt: TGCAGCGGGGGGACTAGCGGGAGCGACGAGCAGTACTTC

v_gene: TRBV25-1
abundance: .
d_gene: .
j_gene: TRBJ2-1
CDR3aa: CASRGQGGGEQFF
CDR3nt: TGTGCCAGCAGGGGTCAGGGGGGCGGTGAGCAGTTCTTC

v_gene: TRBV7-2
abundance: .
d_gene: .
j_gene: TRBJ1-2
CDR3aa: CASSRSTGNYGYTF
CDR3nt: TGTGCCAGCAGCAGGAGTACAGGGAACTATGGCTACACCTTC

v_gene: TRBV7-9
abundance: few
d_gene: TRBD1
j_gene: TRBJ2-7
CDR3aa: CASSLLAGGYEQYF
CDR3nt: TGTGCCAGCAGCTTACTGGCAGGGGGATACGAGCAGTACTTC

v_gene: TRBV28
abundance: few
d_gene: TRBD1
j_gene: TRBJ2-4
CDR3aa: CASSLLYLNTGWVRDSKNIQYF
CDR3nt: TGTGCCAGCAGTTTACTTTACCTAAATACCGGGTGGGTCCGGGACAGCAAAAACATTCAGTACTTC

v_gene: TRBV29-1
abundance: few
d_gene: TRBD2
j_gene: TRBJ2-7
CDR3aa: CSVTTLAGSYEQYF
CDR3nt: TGCAGCGTCACCACCCTAGCGGGATCCTACGAGCAGTACTTC

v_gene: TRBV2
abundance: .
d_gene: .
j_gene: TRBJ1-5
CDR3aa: CASSVGSQGLGGPQHF
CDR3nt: TGTGCCAGCAGTGTGGGTTCCCAGGGACTTGGGGGGCCCCAGCATTTT

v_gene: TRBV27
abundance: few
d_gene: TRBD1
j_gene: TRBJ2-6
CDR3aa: CASRTGITSSGANVLTF
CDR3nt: TGTGCCAGCAGGACAGGGATCACCTCCTCTGGGGCCAACGTCCTGACTTTC

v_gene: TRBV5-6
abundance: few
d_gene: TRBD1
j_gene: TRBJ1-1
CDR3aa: CASSLGVSGQEEPEAFF
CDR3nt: TGTGCCAGCAGCCTGGGAGTTTCGGGACAGGAGGAGCCTGAAGCTTTCTTT

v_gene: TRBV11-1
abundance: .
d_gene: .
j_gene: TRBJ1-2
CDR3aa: CASSRLRFDGYTF
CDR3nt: TGTGCCAGCAGCCGCTTGCGGTTCGATGGCTACACCTTC

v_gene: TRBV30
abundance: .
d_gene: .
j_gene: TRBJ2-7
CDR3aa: CAWSLQAYEQYF
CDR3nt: TGTGCCTGGAGCCTTCAGGCGTACGAGCAGTACTTC

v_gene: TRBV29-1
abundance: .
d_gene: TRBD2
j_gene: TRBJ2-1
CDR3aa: CSVFSGRGEQFF
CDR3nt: TGCAGCGTTTTTAGCGGGAGGGGGGAGCAGTTCTTC

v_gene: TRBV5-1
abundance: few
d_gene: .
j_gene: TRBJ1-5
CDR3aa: CASSLGGAGNQPQHF
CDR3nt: TGCGCCAGCAGCTTGGGGGGCGCGGGCAATCAGCCCCAGCATTTT

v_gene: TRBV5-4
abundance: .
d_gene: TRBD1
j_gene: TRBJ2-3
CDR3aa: CASSLVTGEPPDTQYF
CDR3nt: TGTGCCAGCAGCTTGGTGACAGGGGAACCACCAGATACGCAGTATTTT

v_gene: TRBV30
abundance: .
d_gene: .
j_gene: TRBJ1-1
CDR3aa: CAWSVGTEAFF
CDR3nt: TGTGCCTGGAGTGTCGGCACTGAAGCTTTCTTT